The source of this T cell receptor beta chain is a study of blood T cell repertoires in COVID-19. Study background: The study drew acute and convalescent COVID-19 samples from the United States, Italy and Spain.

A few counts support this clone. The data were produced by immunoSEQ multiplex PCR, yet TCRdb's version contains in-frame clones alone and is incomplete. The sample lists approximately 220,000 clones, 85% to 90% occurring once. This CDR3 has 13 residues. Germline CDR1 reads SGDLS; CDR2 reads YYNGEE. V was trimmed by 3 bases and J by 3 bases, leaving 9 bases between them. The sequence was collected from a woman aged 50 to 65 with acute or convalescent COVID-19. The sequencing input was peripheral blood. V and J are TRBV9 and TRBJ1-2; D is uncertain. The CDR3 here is CASSDSGYYGYTF. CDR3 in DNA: TGTGCCAGCAGCGATTCGGGGTACTATGGCTACACCTTC.